This T cell receptor (beta chain) was obtained from a study of CD8 T cells in Susac syndrome. Regarding the study as a whole: The number of individuals included in the study's TCR sequencing and HLA analysis was acknowledged as relatively small.

Reverse transcription of roughly 0.5 to 1 ug RNA was carried out with random hexamers. Amplification of TCR beta CDR3 across 54 Vbeta and 13 Jbeta was performed with immunoSEQ multiplex PCR. TCRdb reprocessed the immunoSEQ multiplex PCR reads via MiXCR and lists one record per CDR3 protein. This repertoire shows about 190,000 distinct CDR3 sequences, approximately 93% found once; its top ten account for roughly 0.096%. CDR1 is MNHEY, CDR2 SVGEGT, per germline. The V and J ends lost 5 bases and 1 base respectively, with 8 bases between them. CDR3 length: 13 residues. This clonotype was counted once. Its antigen is currently unknown.

Input material: CD4+ T cells from PBMCs. This TCR was recovered from a human donor in good health. V gene TRBV6-2 or TRBV6-3 combines with J gene TRBJ2-5; no clear D gene. CDR3 in amino acids: CASSLHPQETQYF. The CDR3 DNA reads as TGTGCCAGCAGTCTCCACCCCCAAGAGACCCAGTACTTC.